The rows below give T cell receptor beta chains drawn from one sample of a study of CD8 T cells in ankylosing spondylitis. TCRdb used MiXCR to reprocess the 5' RACE reads, holding one entry per CDR3 protein. Of around 130,000 distinct CDR3 sequences in the sample, about 6.5% are singletons; the top ten hold 10% to 15%. The sample comprised blood, either unsorted or a sorted T cell fraction (not recorded which). These receptor sequences come from a male donor with ankylosing spondylitis or in good health (not recorded which). CDR3s include the opening cysteine and the closing phenylalanine or tryptophan. A D gene is named only where the DNA matches it firmly. Some rows have no size entry. The others give once, few or many, or a class for an expanded clone.

length,D,size,V,J,DNA,CDR3
12,-,many,TRBV12-3/TRBV12-4,TRBJ2-3,TGTGCCAGCAAGCCTTCCGGGGATACGCAGTATTTT,CASKPSGDTQYF
18,TRBD1,-,TRBV5-1,TRBJ2-7,TGCGCCAGCAGCTTGGGGCCCCCCGGGACAGGGAACAACTACGAGCAGTACTTC,CASSLGPPGTGNNYEQYF
16,TRBD1,many,TRBV7-2,TRBJ2-5,TGTGCCAGCAGCCGAGGGACAGGGCTCCACCAAGAGACCCAGTACTTC,CASSRGTGLHQETQYF
15,TRBD2,many,TRBV5-5,TRBJ2-3,TGTGCCAGCATCCTGGATAGCGGGATAACAGATACGCAGTATTTT,CASILDSGITDTQYF
15,TRBD1,many,TRBV27,TRBJ1-1,TGTGCCAGCAGTCCGGGACAGGGGTTTATCACTGAAGCTTTCTTT,CASSPGQGFITEAFF
15,-,many,TRBV20-1,TRBJ1-2,TGCAGTGCTAGAGCCCAGCCCCAGGGCCTCTATGGCTACACCTTC,CSARAQPQGLYGYTF
15,-,many,TRBV12-5,TRBJ1-1,TGTGCTAGTGGTTTGGAAGGGACCTCGACGGGTGAAGCTTTCTTT,CASGLEGTSTGEAFF
13,-,many,TRBV29-1,TRBJ2-4,TGCAGCGTTGAAAAGCCGGGGGAGGACATTCAGTACTTC,CSVEKPGEDIQYF
14,-,few,TRBV5-8,TRBJ2-5,TGTGCCAGCAGCTTGCTTGGTGGGAAAGAGACCCAGTACTTC,CASSLLGGKETQYF
17,TRBD2,many,TRBV5-6,TRBJ2-1,TGTGCCAGCAGCTTGGCCGGTAGCGGGGAATCTCGAAATGAGCAGTTCTTC,CASSLAGSGESRNEQFF
19,TRBD1,few,TRBV5-1,TRBJ2-5,TGCGCCAGCAGGAACCTCGACAGGGGGCGAAGTCCTCAAGGGGAGACCCAGTACTTC,CASRNLDRGRSPQGETQYF
13,TRBD1,many,TRBV7-6,TRBJ2-3,TGTGCCAGCAGCTCGACAGGGGACGGTACGCAGTATTTT,CASSSTGDGTQYF
15,-,many,TRBV5-1,TRBJ2-7,TGCGCCAGCAGCTTGGACGGACAGAGCTCCTACGAGCAGTACTTC,CASSLDGQSSYEQYF
14,-,many,TRBV28,TRBJ1-1,TGTGCCAGCAGCGCCGATAGAAGGAACACTGAAGCTTTCTTT,CASSADRRNTEAFF
13,-,many,TRBV30,TRBJ2-7,TGTGCCTGGAGTAAACGCCACCTCTACGAGCAGTACTTC,CAWSKRHLYEQYF
11,-,many,TRBV20-1,TRBJ1-2,TGCAGTGCAAGGGACAACTATGGCTACACCTTC,CSARDNYGYTF
13,TRBD1,many,TRBV20-1,TRBJ1-2,TGCAGTGCTTCCGGGACAGGGTTCTATGGCTACACCTTC,CSASGTGFYGYTF
18,-,many,TRBV7-8,TRBJ2-7,TGTGCCAGCAGCTTAAGTTTCCGGTACTCGGAAAGCTCCTACGAGCAGTACTTC,CASSLSFRYSESSYEQYF
24,TRBD1,many,TRBV19,TRBJ2-7,TGTGCCAGTAGTATAGATAAAGGCTGGCCGCCCGGACAGGGGACATTACTGGGGACCTACGAGCAGTACTTC,CASSIDKGWPPGQGTLLGTYEQYF
13,-,-,TRBV5-1,TRBJ2-5,TGCGCCAGCAGCTTCGCTCCAGAAGAGACCCAGTACTTC,CASSFAPEETQYF
15,TRBD1,many,TRBV5-1,TRBJ1-2,TGCGCCAGCAGCCCCTCGACAGGGGTGATTGTCGCCTACACCTTC,CASSPSTGVIVAYTF
14,-,many,TRBV20-1,TRBJ2-2,TGCAGTGCGTGGACACCTACGAACACCGGGGAGCTGTTTTTT,CSAWTPTNTGELFF
15,TRBD2,many,TRBV5-1,TRBJ2-1,TGCGCCAGCAGCTTTGGGGGACTAGCGGCCAATGAGCAGTTCTTC,CASSFGGLAANEQFF
14,-,many,TRBV7-3,TRBJ2-2,TGTGCCAGCAGCGCTACAAGAAACACCGGGGAGCTGTTTTTT,CASSATRNTGELFF
14,-,many,TRBV25-1,TRBJ1-2,TGTGCCAGCAGTTCACCGGATTGGCCCTATGGCTACACCTTC,CASSSPDWPYGYTF
15,TRBD2,many,TRBV20-1,TRBJ2-1,TGCAGTGCCCTGCCGACTAGCGGGAAGGTAAATGAGCAGTTCTTC,CSALPTSGKVNEQFF
12,TRBD1,many,TRBV29-1,TRBJ2-1,TGCAGCGTCGGGACAGTTTACAATGAGCAGTTCTTC,CSVGTVYNEQFF
14,-,many,TRBV16,TRBJ1-2,TGTGCCAGCAGCCAATTAACGGGTCCCCTCGGCTACACCTTC,CASSQLTGPLGYTF
16,TRBD2,-,TRBV5-1,TRBJ2-7,TGCGCCAGCAGCCCCTTGGCCAGCGGGGGAGTCTACGAGCAGTACTTC,CASSPLASGGVYEQYF
15,-,many,TRBV5-1,TRBJ2-2,TGCGCCAGCAGCTTGGAGGAGGAGTATACCGGGGAGCTGTTTTTT,CASSLEEEYTGELFF
19,TRBD2,many,TRBV24-1,TRBJ2-1,TGTGCCACCAGTTCAAAAGTAGGTAGCGGGCCGAGAAGTGGTAATGAGCAGTTCTTC,CATSSKVGSGPRSGNEQFF
15,-,many,TRBV7-3,TRBJ1-2,TGTGCCAGCAGCTTGAGAGAAGGACAGCGTGATGGCTACACCTTC,CASSLREGQRDGYTF
15,-,many,TRBV5-1,TRBJ2-4,TGCGCCAGCAGTTCGGGGACCGTAGCCAAAAACATTCAGTACTTC,CASSSGTVAKNIQYF
17,-,many,TRBV5-1,TRBJ2-4,TGCGCCAGCAGCCCCGGTGAAGCAGCGCCAGCCAAAAACATTCAGTACTTC,CASSPGEAAPAKNIQYF
13,-,many,TRBV5-1,TRBJ2-4,TGCGCCAGCAGCTTGGGGTACGGAAACATTCAGTACTTC,CASSLGYGNIQYF
12,TRBD2,-,TRBV20-1,TRBJ2-7,TGCAGTGCTAGCGGGGGGGGCGACGAGCAGTACTTC,CSASGGGDEQYF
11,TRBD2,many,TRBV20-1,TRBJ2-7,TGCAGTGCCCTTCTAGCGGGAGGTACCTCGTTC,CSALLAGGTSF
15,TRBD1,many,TRBV7-2,TRBJ2-7,TGTGCCAGCAGCTTGGAAGTCCAGGGGGCTTATGAGCAGTACTTC,CASSLEVQGAYEQYF
14,TRBD1,many,TRBV5-1,TRBJ2-3,TGCGCCAGCAGCGCGGGACAGGGGTCAGATACGCAGTATTTT,CASSAGQGSDTQYF
13,-,many,TRBV29-1,TRBJ2-7,TGCAGCGTTATGAAACGTTTCTCCTACGAGCAGTACTTC,CSVMKRFSYEQYF
14,-,many,TRBV20-1,TRBJ2-7,TGCAGTGCTTCCACCTTTCGGCCCCTCTACGAGCAGTACTTC,CSASTFRPLYEQYF
15,TRBD2,-,TRBV7-3,TRBJ2-2,TGTGCCAGCAGCTCCAGCGGGAGAGATACCGGGGAGCTGTTTTTT,CASSSSGRDTGELFF